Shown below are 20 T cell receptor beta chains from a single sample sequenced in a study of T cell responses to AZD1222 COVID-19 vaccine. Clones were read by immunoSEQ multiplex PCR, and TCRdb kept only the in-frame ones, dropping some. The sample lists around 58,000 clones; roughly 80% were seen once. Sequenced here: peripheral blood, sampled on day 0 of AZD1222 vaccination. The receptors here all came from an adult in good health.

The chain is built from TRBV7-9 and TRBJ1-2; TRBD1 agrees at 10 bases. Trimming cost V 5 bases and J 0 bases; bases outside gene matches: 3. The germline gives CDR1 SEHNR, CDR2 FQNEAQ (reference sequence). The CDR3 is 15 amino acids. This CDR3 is CASSPGQGANYGYTF. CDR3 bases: TGTGCCAGCAGCCCAGGACAGGGGGCTAACTATGGCTACACCTTC.

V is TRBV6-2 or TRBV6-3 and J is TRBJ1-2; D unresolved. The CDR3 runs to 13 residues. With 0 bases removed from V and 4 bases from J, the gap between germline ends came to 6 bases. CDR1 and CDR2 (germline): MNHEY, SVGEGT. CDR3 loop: CASSYSISYGYTF. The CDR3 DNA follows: TGTGCCAGCAGTTACTCGATCAGCTATGGCTACACCTTC.

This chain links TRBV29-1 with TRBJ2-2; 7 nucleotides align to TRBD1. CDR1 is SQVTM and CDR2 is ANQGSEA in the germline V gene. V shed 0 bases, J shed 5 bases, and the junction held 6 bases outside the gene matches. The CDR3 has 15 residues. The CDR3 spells CSVEDLGTVTGELFF. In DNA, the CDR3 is TGCAGCGTTGAAGATCTTGGGACAGTTACCGGGGAGCTGTTTTTT.

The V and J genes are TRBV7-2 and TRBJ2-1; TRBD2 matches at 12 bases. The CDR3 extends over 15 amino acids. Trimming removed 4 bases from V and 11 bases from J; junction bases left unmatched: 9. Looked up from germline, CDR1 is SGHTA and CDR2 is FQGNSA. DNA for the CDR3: TGTGCCAGCAGCTCGACTAGCGGGGGTAACATAAAGCAGTTCTTC. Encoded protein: CASSSTSGGNIKQFF.

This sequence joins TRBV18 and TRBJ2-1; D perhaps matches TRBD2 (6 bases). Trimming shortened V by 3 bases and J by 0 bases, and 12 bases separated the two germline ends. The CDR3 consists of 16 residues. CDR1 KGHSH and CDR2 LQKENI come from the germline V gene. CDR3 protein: CASSPPAGNSYNEQFF. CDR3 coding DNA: TGTGCCAGCTCACCCCCGGCGGGGAACTCCTACAATGAGCAGTTCTTC.

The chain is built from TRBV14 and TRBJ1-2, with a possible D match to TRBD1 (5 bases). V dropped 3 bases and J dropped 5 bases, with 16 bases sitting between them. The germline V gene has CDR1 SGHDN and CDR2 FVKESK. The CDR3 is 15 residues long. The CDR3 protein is CASSQSGLLGYGYTF. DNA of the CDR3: TGTGCCAGCAGCCAGTCGGGACTCTTGGGGTATGGCTACACCTTC. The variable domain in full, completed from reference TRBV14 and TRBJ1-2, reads EAGVTQFPSHSVIEKGQTVTLRCDPISGHDNLYWYRRVMGKEIKFLLHFVKESKQDESGMPNNRFLAERTGGTYSTLKVQPAELEDSGVYFCASSQSGLLGYGYTFGSGTRLTVV.

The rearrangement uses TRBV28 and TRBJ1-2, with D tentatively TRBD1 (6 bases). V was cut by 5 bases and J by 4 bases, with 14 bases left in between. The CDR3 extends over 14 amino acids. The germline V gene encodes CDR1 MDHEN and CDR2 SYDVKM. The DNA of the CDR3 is TGTGCCAGCAGTCAAGGGGGGAGCGTCTATGGCTACACCTTC. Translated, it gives CASSQGGSVYGYTF.

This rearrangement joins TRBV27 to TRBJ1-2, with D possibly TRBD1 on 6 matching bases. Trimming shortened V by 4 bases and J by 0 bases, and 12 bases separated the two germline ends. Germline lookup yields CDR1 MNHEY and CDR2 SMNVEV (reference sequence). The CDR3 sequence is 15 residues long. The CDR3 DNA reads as TGTGCCAGCAGTTCCCCCGGGACAACTAACTATGGCTACACCTTC. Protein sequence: CASSSPGTTNYGYTF.

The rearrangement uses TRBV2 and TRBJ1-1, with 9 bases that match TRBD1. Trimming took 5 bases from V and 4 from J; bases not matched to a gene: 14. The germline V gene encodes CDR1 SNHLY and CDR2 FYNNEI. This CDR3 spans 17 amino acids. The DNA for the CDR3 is TGTGCCAGCAGTACCGGGACAGGGCTGATTCGGGCCACTGAAGCTTTCTTT. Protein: CASSTGTGLIRATEAFF.

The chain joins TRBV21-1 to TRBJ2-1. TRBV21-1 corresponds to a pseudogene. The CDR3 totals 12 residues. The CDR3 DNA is TGTGCCAGCAGCTCCAACCGCAAGGAGCAGTTCTTC. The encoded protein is CASSSNRKEQFF.

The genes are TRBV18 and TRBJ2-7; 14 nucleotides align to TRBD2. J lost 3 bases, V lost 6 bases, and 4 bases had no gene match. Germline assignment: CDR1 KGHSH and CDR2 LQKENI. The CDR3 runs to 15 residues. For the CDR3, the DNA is TGTGCCAGCTCCCAAGGGACTAGCGGGAGCTACGAGCAGTACTTC. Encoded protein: CASSQGTSGSYEQYF. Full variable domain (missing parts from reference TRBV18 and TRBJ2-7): NAGVMQNPRHLVRRRGQEARLRCSPMKGHSHVYWYRQLPEEGLKFMVYLQKENIIDESGMPKERFSAEFPKEGPSILRIQQVVRGDSAAYFCASSQGTSGSYEQYFGPGTRLTVT.

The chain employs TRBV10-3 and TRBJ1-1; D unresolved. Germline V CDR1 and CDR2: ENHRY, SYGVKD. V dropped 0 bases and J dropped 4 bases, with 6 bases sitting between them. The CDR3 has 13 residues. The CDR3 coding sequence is TGTGCCATCAGTGAGTCGGGCATCACTGAAGCTTTCTTT. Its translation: CAISESGITEAFF.

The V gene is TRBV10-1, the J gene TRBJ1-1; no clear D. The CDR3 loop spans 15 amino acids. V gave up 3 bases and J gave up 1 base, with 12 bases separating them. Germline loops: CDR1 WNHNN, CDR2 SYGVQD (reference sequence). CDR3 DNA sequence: TGCGCCAGCAGTGATGTGGGGAAAGGGAACACTGAAGCTTTCTTT. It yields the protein CASSDVGKGNTEAFF.

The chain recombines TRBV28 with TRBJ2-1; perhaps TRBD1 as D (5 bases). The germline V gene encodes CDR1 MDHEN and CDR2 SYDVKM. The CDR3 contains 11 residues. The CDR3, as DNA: TGTGCTGTCAAAGGGGCCAATGAGCAGTTCTTC. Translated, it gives CAVKGANEQFF.

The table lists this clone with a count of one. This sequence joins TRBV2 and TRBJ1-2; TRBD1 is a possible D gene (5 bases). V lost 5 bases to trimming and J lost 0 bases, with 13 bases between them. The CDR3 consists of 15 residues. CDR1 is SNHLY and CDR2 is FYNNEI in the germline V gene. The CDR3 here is CASSISGTSNYGYTF. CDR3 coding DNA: TGTGCCAGCAGTATTTCCGGGACCTCTAACTATGGCTACACCTTC.

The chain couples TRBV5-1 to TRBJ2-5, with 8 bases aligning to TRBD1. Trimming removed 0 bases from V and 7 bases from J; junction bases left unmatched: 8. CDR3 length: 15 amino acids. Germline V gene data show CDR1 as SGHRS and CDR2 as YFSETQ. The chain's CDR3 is CASSLEAGGFGTQYF. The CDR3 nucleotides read TGCGCCAGCAGCTTGGAAGCAGGGGGCTTCGGGACCCAGTACTTC.

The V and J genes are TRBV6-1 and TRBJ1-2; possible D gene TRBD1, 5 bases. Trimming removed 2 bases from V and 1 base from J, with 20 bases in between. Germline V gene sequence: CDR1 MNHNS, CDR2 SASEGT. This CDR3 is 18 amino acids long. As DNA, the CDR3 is TGTGCCAGCAGTGAATCCGTTTCTGGGCAGGGACTTAACTATGGCTACACCTTC. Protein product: CASSESVSGQGLNYGYTF.

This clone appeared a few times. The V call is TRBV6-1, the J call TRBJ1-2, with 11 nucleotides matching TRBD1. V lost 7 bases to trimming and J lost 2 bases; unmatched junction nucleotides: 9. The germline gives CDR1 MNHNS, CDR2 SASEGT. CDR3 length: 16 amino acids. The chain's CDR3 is CASNDRDRGKNYGYTF. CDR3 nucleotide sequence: TGTGCCAGCAATGACCGGGACAGGGGGAAAAACTATGGCTACACCTTC.

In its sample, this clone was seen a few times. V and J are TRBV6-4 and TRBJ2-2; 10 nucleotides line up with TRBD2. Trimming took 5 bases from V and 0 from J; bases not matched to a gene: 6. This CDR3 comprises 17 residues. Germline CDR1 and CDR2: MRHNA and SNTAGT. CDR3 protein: CASSPLAGTTNTGELFF. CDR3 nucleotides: TGTGCCAGCAGTCCACTAGCGGGGACCACGAACACCGGGGAGCTGTTTTTT.

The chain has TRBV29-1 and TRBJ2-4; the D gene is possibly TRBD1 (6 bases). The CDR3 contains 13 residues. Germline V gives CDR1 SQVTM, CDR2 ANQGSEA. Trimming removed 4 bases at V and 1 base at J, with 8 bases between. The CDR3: CSVVGAAKNIQYF. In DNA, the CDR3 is TGCAGCGTTGTGGGGGCTGCCAAAAACATTCAGTACTTC.